This TCR beta chain was sequenced during a study of shared clonotypes between healthy human individuals. Study-wide findings and caveats: Memory subsets had estimated richness that was generally smaller than that of naive subsets. Clonotype sharing across several donors was observed for about 4.8% of naive CD4 clonotypes. Clonotype sharing among donors, it was expected, would be affected by sequencing depth.

The naive CD8 fraction comprised CD45RO-negative cells positively selected for CCR7 and excluded terminally differentiated effector memory CD45RA+ cells. The healthy adult donors were HIV-negative and reported no recent acute infections or vaccinations. Repertoires were generated with immunoSEQ multiplex PCR, while TCRdb's copy carries only in-frame clones and drops some. The data contain about 700,000 clones, around 90% of them seen just once; the ten biggest clones take up approximately 24%. For this clone: Its antigen is unidentified.

V was clipped by 0 bases and J by 1 base, with 9 bases between them. The CDR3 sequence is 15 residues long. CDR1 is LNHNV and CDR2 is YYDKDF in the germline V gene (reference sequence). This TCR was sampled from a man aged 30-40 years in good health. Sequenced: naive CD8+ T cells sorted from blood. The V and J genes are TRBV15 and TRBJ2-5; D is ambiguous. DNA of the CDR3: TGTGCCACCAGCAGAGATCCCGGTATCCAAGAGACCCAGTACTTC. The encoded protein is CATSRDPGIQETQYF.